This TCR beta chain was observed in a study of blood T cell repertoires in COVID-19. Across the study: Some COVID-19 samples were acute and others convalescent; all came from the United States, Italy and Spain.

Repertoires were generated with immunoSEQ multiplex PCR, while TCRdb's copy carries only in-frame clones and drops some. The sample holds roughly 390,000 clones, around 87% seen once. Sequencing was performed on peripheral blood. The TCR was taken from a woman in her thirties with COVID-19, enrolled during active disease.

CDR3 sequence (DNA): TGTGCCAGCAGTGTTCTGGCTAGCGGGAGTGGCCAAGAGACCCAGTACTTC. This gives the protein CASSVLASGSGQETQYF. The rearrangement uses TRBV2 and TRBJ2-5, with 10 nucleotides matching TRBD2. Germline V CDR1 and CDR2: SNHLY, FYNNEI. There are 17 residues in the CDR3. V lost 4 bases and J lost 1; bases outside the gene matches: 9. Looking up the rest from reference TRBV2 and TRBJ2-5 gives the full variable domain: EPEVTQTPSHQVTQMGQEVILRCVPISNHLYFYWYRQILGQKVEFLVSFYNNEISEKSEIFDDQFSVERPDGSNFTLKIRSTKLEDSAMYFCASSVLASGSGQETQYFGPGTRLLVL.